This T cell receptor beta chain originates from a study of blood T cell repertoires in COVID-19. The CDR3 runs to 13 residues. The V gene lost 6 bases and the J gene lost 0 bases, with 3 bases spanning the gap. Germline loops: CDR1 MNHEY, CDR2 SVGAGI. Clones were read by immunoSEQ multiplex PCR, and TCRdb kept only the in-frame ones, dropping some. The sample includes about 91,000 clones, about 91% of them seen just once. This TCR was sampled from a woman aged 65 to 85 with acute or convalescent COVID-19. The sample comprised peripheral blood. This chain links TRBV6-5 with TRBJ1-6; D remains ambiguous. CDR3 sequence: CASSSSYNSPLHF. CDR3 nucleotide sequence: TGTGCCAGCAGCAGCTCCTATAATTCACCCCTCCACTTT.